The 3 T cell receptor beta chains reported below all come from one sample, sequenced in a study of response to subunit inactivated influenza vaccine. TCRdb called the RT-PCR reads again in MiXCR, with one record for every CDR3 protein. Here the sample spans hundreds of thousands of distinct CDR3 sequences, roughly 20% being singletons. The sample here was PBMCs from blood, taken 4 to 6 days after vaccination. Receptor source: a man in his fifties or sixties who received an inactivated influenza vaccine.

At least ten counts were recorded for this clonotype. This chain joins TRBV28 and TRBJ2-7; TRBD1 matches at 7 bases. The junction had 10 bases not matched to a gene; V was cut back by 6 bases and J by 2 bases. The CDR3 runs 15 residues. Germline loops: CDR1 MDHEN, CDR2 SYDVKM. CDR3 in DNA: TGTGCCAGCAGGACTATGGGGACAGCAACCTACGAGCAGTACTTC. Its protein is CASRTMGTATYEQYF.

This chain joins TRBV7-2 and TRBJ2-7; a weak D match, TRBD1 (5 bases). The germline V gene has CDR1 SGHTA and CDR2 FQGNSA. This CDR3 comprises 15 residues. V lost 5 bases, J lost 1 base, and 15 bases lay in between. This chain's CDR3 is CASSLQASSSYEQYF. Here the CDR3 DNA reads TGTGCCAGCAGCCTACAGGCTTCCTCGTCCTACGAGCAGTACTTC. The variable domain in full, completed from reference TRBV7-2 and TRBJ2-7, reads GAGVSQSPSNKVTEKGKDVELRCDPISGHTALYWYRQSLGQGLEFLIYFQGNSAPDKSGLPSDRFSAERTGGSVSTLTIQRTQQEDSAVYLCASSLQASSSYEQYFGPGTRLTVT.

This clonotype was counted ten times or more. A junction end diverges from the germline sequence, so it may reflect a read error. The chain combines TRBV6-1 with TRBJ2-7, with D possibly TRBD1 on 5 matching bases. This CDR3 has 12 residues. CDR1 and CDR2 (germline): MNHNS, SASEGT. The CDR3 loop reads CASSERGYEQYF. CDR3 sequence (DNA): TGCGCCAGCAGTGAAAGGGGCTACGAGCAGTACTTC.